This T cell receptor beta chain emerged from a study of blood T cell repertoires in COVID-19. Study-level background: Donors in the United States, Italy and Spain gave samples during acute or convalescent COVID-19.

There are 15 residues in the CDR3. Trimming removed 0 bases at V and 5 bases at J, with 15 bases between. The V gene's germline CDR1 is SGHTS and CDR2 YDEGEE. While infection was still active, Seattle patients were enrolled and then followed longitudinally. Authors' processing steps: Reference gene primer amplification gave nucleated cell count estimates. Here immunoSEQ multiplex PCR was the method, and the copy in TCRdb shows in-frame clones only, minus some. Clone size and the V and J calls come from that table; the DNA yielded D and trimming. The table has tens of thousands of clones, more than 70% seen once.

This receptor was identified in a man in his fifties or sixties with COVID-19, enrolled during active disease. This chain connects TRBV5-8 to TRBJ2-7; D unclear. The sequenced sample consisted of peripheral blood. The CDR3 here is CASSLALVAVHEQYF. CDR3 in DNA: TGTGCCAGCAGCTTGGCACTCGTCGCGGTACACGAGCAGTACTTC.